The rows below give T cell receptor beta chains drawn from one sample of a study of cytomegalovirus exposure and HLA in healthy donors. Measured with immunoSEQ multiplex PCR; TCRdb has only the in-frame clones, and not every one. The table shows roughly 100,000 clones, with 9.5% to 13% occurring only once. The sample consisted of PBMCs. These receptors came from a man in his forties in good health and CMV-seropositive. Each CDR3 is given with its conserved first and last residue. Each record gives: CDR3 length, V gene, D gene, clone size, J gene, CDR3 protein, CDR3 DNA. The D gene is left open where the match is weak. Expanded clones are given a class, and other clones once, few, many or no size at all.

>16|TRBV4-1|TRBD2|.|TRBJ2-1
CASSQATSGSYNEQFF
TGCGCCAGCAGCCAGGCGACTAGCGGGAGCTACAATGAGCAGTTCTTC
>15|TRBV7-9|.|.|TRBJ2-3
CASSLKRRIGDTQYF
TGTGCCAGCAGCTTAAAGCGGAGAATCGGAGATACGCAGTATTTT
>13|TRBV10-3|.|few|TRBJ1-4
CAISARDNEKLFF
TGTGCCATCAGTGCCAGGGATAATGAAAAACTGTTTTTT
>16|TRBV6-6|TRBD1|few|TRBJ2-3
CASSPITRTGTDTQYF
TGTGCCAGCAGCCCTATCACCCGGACAGGGACAGATACGCAGTATTTT
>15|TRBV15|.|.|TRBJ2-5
CATSRGTTQQETQYF
TGTGCCACCAGCAGAGGCACAACACAGCAAGAGACCCAGTACTTC
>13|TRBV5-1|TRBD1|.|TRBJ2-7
CASSPTGLGEQYF
TGCGCCAGCAGCCCGACAGGGCTCGGCGAGCAGTACTTC
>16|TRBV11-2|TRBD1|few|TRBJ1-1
CASSLSSTGGGTEAFF
TGTGCCAGCAGTCTTAGTTCTACAGGGGGCGGCACTGAAGCTTTCTTT
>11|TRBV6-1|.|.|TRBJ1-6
CASSDRRTAHF
TGTGCCAGCAGTGATAGGAGGACAGCTCACTTT
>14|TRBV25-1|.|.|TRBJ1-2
CASSDPRTATGYTF
TGTGCCAGCAGTGACCCAAGGACAGCAACAGGCTACACCTTC
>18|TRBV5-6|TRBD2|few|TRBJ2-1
CASSFGLAGEGSYNEQFF
TGTGCCAGCAGCTTTGGGCTAGCGGGAGAAGGGTCCTACAATGAGCAGTTCTTC
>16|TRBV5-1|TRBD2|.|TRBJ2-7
CASSPEAGGSSYEQYF
TGCGCCAGCAGCCCCGAAGCGGGAGGGAGCTCCTACGAGCAGTACTTC
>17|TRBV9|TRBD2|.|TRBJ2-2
CASSSFGLVLNTGELFF
TGTGCCAGCAGCTCCTTTGGACTAGTGTTGAACACCGGGGAGCTGTTTTTT
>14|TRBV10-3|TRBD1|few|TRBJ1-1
CAILPTGSLAEAFF
TGTGCCATCCTCCCGACAGGGTCGTTAGCTGAAGCTTTCTTT
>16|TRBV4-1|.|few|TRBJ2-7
CASSQEGLRGSYEQYF
TGCGCCAGCAGCCAGGAAGGGCTTAGGGGTTCCTACGAGCAGTACTTC
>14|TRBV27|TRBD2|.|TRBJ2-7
CASSLGTGGGEQYF
TGTGCCAGCAGCTTGGGAACGGGAGGAGGGGAGCAGTACTTC
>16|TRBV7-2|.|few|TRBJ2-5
CASSLGTAESQETQYF
TGTGCCAGCAGCTTAGGCACCGCAGAATCCCAAGAGACCCAGTACTTC
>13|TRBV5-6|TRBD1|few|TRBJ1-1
CASSYDRGGLAFF
TGTGCCAGCAGCTATGACAGGGGAGGGTTAGCTTTCTTT
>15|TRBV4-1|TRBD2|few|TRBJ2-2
CASSRLAGVVGELFF
TGCGCCAGCAGCAGACTAGCGGGAGTTGTCGGGGAGCTGTTTTTT
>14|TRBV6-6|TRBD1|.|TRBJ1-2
CASSYSGGGGGYTF
TGTGCCAGCAGTTACTCCGGAGGGGGCGGGGGCTACACCTTC
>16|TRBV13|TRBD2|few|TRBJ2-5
CASSLRTSGSWETQYF
TGTGCCAGCAGCTTACGGACTAGCGGGAGTTGGGAGACCCAGTACTTC
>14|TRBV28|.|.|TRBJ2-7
CASRTQRGTYEQYF
TGTGCCAGCAGGACCCAACGGGGAACTTACGAGCAGTACTTC
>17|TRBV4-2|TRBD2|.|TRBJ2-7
CASSQGLASGFTYEQYF
TGTGCCAGCAGCCAAGGGCTGGCTAGCGGGTTTACCTACGAGCAGTACTTC
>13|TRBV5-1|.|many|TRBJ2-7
CASSSHGSYEQYF
TGCGCCAGCAGTTCCCACGGCTCCTACGAGCAGTACTTC
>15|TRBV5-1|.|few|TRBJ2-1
CASSPGVPYYNEQFF
TGCGCCAGCAGCCCAGGGGTCCCCTACTACAATGAGCAGTTCTTC
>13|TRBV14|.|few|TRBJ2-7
CASSQYLQVPPNF
TGTGCCAGCAGCCAATACCTACAGGTGCCTCCTAATTTC
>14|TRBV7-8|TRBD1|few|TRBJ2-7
CASSPRTGGYEQYF
TGTGCCAGCAGTCCTAGGACAGGGGGATACGAGCAGTACTTC
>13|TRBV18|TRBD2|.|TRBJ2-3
CASSLTSGDTQYF
TGTGCCAGCTCCCTGACTAGCGGAGATACGCAGTATTTT
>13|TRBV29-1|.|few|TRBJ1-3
CSVRQDGGNTIYF
TGCAGCGTTCGACAGGACGGGGGAAACACCATATATTTT
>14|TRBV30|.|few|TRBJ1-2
CAWRRDSSNYGYTF
TGTGCCTGGAGGAGAGACAGCTCTAACTATGGCTACACCTTC
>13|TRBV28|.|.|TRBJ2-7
CASSQTSPGEQYF
TGTGCCAGCAGCCAGACAAGCCCTGGAGAGCAGTACTTC
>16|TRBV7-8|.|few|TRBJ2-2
CASTPLGAANTGELFF
TGTGCCAGCACCCCCCTGGGGGCAGCGAACACCGGGGAGCTGTTTTTT
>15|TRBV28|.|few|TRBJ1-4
CASSPLPETNEKLFF
TGTGCCAGCAGCCCCCTACCGGAGACTAATGAAAAACTGTTTTTT
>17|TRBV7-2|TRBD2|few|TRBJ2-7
CASSLALAGGSSYEQYF
TGTGCCAGCAGCTTAGCTCTAGCGGGAGGCTCCTCCTACGAGCAGTACTTC
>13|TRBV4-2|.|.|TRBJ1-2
CASSQEFSYGYTF
TGTGCCAGCAGCCAAGAATTCAGCTATGGCTACACCTTC
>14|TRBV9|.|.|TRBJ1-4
CASSVGGAGEKLFF
TGTGCCAGCAGCGTAGGGGGAGCGGGTGAAAAACTGTTTTTT
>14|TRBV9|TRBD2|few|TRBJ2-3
CASSSGNWADTQYF
TGTGCCAGCAGTAGCGGGAATTGGGCAGATACGCAGTATTTT
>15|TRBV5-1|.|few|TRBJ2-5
CASSLAQGRQETQYF
TGCGCCAGCAGCTTGGCTCAGGGCAGACAAGAGACCCAGTACTTC
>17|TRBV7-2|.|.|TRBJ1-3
CASSLVQDRLGGNTIYF
TGTGCCAGCAGCTTAGTACAAGACAGGTTGGGTGGAAACACCATATATTTT
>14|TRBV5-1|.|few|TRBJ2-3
CASRGAGAGDTQYF
TGCGCCAGCAGAGGAGCGGGTGCTGGAGATACGCAGTATTTT
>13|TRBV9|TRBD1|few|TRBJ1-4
CASRGQGNEKLFF
TGTGCCAGCAGGGGACAGGGTAATGAAAAACTGTTTTTT
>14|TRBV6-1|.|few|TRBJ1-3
CASSERSTGNTIYF
TGTGCCAGCAGTGAAAGGAGCACTGGAAACACCATATATTTT
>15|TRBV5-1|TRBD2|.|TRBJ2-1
CASSLRTSGTNEQFF
TGCGCCAGCAGCTTGAGGACTAGCGGGACCAATGAGCAGTTCTTC
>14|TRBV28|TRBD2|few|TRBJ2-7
CASTQTSGSYEQYF
TGTGCCAGCACCCAGACTAGCGGGAGCTACGAGCAGTACTTC
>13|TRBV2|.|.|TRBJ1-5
CASRGQSNQPQHF
TGTGCCAGCAGAGGACAGAGCAATCAGCCCCAGCATTTT
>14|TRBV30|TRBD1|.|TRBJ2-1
CAWSLRGQVDEQFF
TGTGCCTGGAGTTTGAGGGGGCAAGTCGATGAGCAGTTCTTC
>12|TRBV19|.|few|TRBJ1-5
CASSPQSGPQHF
TGTGCCAGTAGTCCTCAATCAGGCCCCCAGCATTTT
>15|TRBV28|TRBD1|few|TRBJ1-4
CASSLLGTENEKLFF
TGTGCCAGCAGCCTTTTGGGGACAGAGAATGAAAAACTGTTTTTT
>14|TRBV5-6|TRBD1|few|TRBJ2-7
CASSLRQGGYEQYF
TGTGCCAGCAGCTTGAGACAGGGGGGTTACGAGCAGTACTTC
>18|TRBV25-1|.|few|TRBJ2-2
CASSESPLVTGKTGELFF
TGTGCCAGCAGTGAATCCCCGCTGGTTACAGGGAAGACCGGGGAGCTGTTTTTT
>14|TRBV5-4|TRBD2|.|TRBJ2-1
CASSPGLGANEQFF
TGTGCCAGCAGCCCCGGACTAGGCGCGAATGAGCAGTTCTTC
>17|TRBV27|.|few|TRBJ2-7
CASSYAIDRQLVGEQYF
TGTGCCAGCAGTTATGCTATCGACAGACAGCTTGTAGGCGAGCAGTACTTC